Listed here are 3 T cell receptor beta chains from one sample, sequenced in a study of blood T cell repertoires in COVID-19. Sequencing used immunoSEQ multiplex PCR; TCRdb keeps in-frame clones, though not all of them. This table holds roughly 200,000 clones, roughly 90% found once. The sequencing sample was made of PBMCs or T cells enriched from blood (not recorded which). The receptors stem from a woman younger than 45 who had recovered from COVID-19.

In DNA, the CDR3 is TGTGCCAGCAGTTTATCCCACCGGGGGCCCCAGCATTTT. Translated, it gives CASSLSHRGPQHF. This chain joins TRBV11-3 and TRBJ1-5, with D uncertain. Germline loops: CDR1 SGHNT, CDR2 YENEEA. The V gene lost 6 bases and the J gene lost 9 bases, with 15 bases spanning the gap. This CDR3 region has 13 residues.

The CDR3 reads CASSEADRDLRGYTF. In DNA, the CDR3 is TGTGCCAGCAGTGAAGCGGACAGGGATTTACGAGGCTACACCTTC. V is TRBV6-1 and J is TRBJ1-2; 8 bases are shared with TRBD1. The V segment lost 0 bases and the J segment 8 bases; nucleotides outside the gene matches: 8. Germline V gene data show CDR1 as MNHNS and CDR2 as SASEGT. The CDR3 is 15 amino acids.

The V gene is TRBV6-5, the J gene TRBJ2-5, with D tentatively TRBD2 (5 bases). Germline CDR1 reads MNHEY; CDR2 reads SVGAGI. CDR3 length: 12 residues. V lost 10 bases and J 4 bases, leaving 13 bases between the germline ends. The CDR3 is CATNQGGETQYF. The CDR3 region has the DNA TGTGCCACCAATCAAGGAGGAGAGACCCAGTACTTC.